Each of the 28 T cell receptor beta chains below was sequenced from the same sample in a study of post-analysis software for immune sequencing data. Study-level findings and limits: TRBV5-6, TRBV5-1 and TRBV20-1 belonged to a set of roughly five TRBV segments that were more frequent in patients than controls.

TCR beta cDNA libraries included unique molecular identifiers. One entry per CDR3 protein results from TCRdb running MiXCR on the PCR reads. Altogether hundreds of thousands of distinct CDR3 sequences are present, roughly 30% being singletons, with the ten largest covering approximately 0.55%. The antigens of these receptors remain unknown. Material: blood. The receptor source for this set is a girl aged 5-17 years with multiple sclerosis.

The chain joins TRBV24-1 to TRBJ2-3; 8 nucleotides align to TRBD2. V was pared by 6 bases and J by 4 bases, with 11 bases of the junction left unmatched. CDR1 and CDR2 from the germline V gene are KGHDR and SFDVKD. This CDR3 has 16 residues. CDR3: CATSRGPAGASDTQYF. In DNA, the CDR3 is TGTGCCACCAGTAGGGGCCCAGCGGGAGCCTCAGATACGCAGTATTTT.

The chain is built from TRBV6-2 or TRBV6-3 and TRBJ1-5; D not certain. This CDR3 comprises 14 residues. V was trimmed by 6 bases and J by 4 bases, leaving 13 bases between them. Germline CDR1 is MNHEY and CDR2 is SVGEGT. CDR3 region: CASRGTSFNQPQHF. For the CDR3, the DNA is TGTGCCAGCAGGGGCACGAGCTTTAATCAGCCCCAGCATTTT.

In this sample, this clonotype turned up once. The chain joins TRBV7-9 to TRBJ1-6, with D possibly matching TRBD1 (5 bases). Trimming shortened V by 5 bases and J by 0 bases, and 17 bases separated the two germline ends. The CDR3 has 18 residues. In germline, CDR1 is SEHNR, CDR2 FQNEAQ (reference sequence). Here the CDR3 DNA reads TGTGCCAGCAGCAGGGACGTAGGTCGCAGCTCCTATAATTCACCCCTCCACTTT. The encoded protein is CASSRDVGRSSYNSPLHF. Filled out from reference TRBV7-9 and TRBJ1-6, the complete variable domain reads DTGVSQNPRHKITKRGQNVTFRCDPISEHNRLYWYRQTLGQGPEFLTYFQNEAQLEKSRLLSDRFSAERPKGSFSTLEIQRTEQGDSAMYLCASSRDVGRSSYNSPLHFGNGTRLTVT.

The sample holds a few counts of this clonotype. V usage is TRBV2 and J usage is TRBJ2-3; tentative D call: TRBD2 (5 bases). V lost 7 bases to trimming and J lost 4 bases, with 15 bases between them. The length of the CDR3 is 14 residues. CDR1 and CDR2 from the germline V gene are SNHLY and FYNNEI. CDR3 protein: CASILLRGADTQYF. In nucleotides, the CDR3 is TGTGCCAGCATCCTGCTACGGGGAGCAGATACGCAGTATTTT. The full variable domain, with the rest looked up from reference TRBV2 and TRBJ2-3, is EPEVTQTPSHQVTQMGQEVILRCVPISNHLYFYWYRQILGQKVEFLVSFYNNEISEKSEIFDDQFSVERPDGSNFTLKIRSTKLEDSAMYFCASILLRGADTQYFGPGTRLTVL.

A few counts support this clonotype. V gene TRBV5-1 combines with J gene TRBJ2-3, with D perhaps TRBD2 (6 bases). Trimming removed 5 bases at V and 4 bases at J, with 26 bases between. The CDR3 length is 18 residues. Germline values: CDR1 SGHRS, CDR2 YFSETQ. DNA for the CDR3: TGCGCCAGCAGGGGAGGCCCTTGGTCTAGCACGAAGGCAGATACGCAGTATTTT. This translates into CASRGGPWSSTKADTQYF.

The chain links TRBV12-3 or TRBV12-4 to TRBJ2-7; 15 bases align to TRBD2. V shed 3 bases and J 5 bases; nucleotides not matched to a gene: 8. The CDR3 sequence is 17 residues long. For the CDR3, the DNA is TGTGCCAGCAGTTTGGGGACTAGCGGGAGGAGTGGGCACGAGCAGTACTTC. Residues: CASSLGTSGRSGHEQYF.

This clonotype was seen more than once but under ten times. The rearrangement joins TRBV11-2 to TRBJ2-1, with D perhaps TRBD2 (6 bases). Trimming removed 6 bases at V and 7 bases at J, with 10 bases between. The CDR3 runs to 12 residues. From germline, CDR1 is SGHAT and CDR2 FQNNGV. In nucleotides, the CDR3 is TGTGCCAGCAGTCGGGACTGGAATGAGCAGTTCTTC. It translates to CASSRDWNEQFF.

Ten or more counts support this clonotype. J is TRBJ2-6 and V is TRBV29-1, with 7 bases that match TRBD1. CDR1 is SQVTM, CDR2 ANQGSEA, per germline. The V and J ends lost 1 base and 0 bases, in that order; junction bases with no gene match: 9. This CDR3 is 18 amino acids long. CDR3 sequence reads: CSVEVRDSIISGANVLTF. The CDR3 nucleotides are TGCAGCGTTGAAGTAAGGGACAGCATTATCTCTGGGGCCAACGTCCTGACTTTC.

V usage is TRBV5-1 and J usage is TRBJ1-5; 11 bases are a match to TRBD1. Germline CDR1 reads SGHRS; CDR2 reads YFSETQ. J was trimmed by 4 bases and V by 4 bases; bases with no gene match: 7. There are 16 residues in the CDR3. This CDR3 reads CASSAGTGGVNQPQHF. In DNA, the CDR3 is TGCGCCAGCAGCGCAGGGACAGGGGGAGTGAATCAGCCCCAGCATTTT.

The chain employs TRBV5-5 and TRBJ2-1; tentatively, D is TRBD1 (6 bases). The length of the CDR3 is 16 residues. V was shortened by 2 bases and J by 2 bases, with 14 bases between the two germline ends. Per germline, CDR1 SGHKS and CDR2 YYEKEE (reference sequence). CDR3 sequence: CASSLGNRDPYNEQFF. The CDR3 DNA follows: TGTGCCAGCAGCTTAGGCAACAGGGACCCCTACAATGAGCAGTTCTTC.

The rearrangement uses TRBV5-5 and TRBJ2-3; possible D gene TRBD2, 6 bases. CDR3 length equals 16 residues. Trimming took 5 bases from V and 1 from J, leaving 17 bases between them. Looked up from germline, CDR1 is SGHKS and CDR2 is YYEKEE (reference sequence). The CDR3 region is CASSSGWGLRTDTQYF. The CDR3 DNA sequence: TGTGCCAGCAGTTCTGGGTGGGGACTTCGCACAGATACGCAGTATTTT.

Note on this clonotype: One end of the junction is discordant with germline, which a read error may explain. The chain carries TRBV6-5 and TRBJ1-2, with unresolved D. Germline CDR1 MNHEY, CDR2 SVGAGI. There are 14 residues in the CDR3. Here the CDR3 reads CAGSSAQRNYGYTF. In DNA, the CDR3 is TGTGCCGGCAGTTCAGCACAACGAAACTATGGCTACACCTTC.

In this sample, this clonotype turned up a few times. The CDR3 protein is CSARDLAGRVGETQYF. The CDR3 DNA follows: TGCAGTGCTAGAGATCTAGCGGGAAGGGTCGGAGAGACCCAGTACTTC. The rearrangement uses TRBV20-1 and TRBJ2-5; TRBD2 agrees at 9 bases. Unmatched junction bases numbered 9, after V lost 0 bases and J lost 4 bases. The CDR3 is 16 amino acids. CDR1 DFQATT and CDR2 SNEGSKA come from the germline V gene (reference sequence).

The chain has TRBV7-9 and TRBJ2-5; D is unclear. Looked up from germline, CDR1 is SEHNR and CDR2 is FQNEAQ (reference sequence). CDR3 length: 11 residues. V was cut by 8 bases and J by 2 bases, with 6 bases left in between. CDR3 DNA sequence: TGTGCCAGCGCATGGCAAGAGACCCAGTACTTC. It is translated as CASAWQETQYF.

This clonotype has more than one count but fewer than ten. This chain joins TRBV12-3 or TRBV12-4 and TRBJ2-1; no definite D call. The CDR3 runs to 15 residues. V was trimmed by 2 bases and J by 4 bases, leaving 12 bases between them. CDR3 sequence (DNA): TGTGCCAGCAGTTTAAGCCCCGACTGGTACAATGAGCAGTTCTTC. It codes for CASSLSPDWYNEQFF.

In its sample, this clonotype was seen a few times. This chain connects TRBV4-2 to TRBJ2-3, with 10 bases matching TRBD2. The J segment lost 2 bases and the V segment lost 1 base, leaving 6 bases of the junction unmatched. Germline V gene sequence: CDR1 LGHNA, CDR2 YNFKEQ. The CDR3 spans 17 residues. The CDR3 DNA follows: TGTGCCAGCAGCCAAGCGGCTAGCGGGAGAAACACAGATACGCAGTATTTT. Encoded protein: CASSQAASGRNTDTQYF.

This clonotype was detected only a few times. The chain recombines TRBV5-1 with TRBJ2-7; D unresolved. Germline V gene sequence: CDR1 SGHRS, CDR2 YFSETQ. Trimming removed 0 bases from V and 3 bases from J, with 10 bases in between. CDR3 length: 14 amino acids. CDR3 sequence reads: CASSLEPGSYEQYF. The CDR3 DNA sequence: TGCGCCAGCAGCTTGGAACCCGGTAGCTACGAGCAGTACTTC.

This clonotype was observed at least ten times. This CDR3 is CSARLAMFNEQFF. In DNA form, the CDR3 reads TGCAGTGCTAGACTAGCGATGTTCAATGAGCAGTTCTTC. The chain employs TRBV20-1 and TRBJ2-1; tentatively, D is TRBD2 (6 bases). V shed 2 bases and J shed 6 bases, with 11 bases lying between them. The CDR3 is 13 residues long. From germline, CDR1 is DFQATT and CDR2 SNEGSKA (reference sequence).

CDR3 region: CASSERTGSYNSPLHF. The CDR3 coding sequence is TGTGCCAGCAGTGAACGAACGGGCTCCTATAATTCACCCCTCCACTTT. The chain uses TRBV6-1 and TRBJ1-6; D is undetermined. The CDR3 has 16 residues. CDR1 and CDR2 (germline): MNHNS, SASEGT. V was pared by 2 bases and J by 0 bases, with 8 bases between.

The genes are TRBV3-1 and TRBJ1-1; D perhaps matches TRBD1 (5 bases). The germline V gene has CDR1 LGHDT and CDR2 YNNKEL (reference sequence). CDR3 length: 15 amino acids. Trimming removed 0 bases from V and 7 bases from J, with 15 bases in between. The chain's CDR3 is CASSQELSRGYEAFF. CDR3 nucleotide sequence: TGTGCCAGCAGCCAAGAGTTATCGCGGGGGTATGAAGCTTTCTTT.

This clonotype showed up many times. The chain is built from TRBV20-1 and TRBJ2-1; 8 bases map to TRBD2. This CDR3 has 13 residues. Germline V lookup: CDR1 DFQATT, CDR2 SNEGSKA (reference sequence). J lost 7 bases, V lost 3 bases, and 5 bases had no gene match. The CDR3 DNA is TGCAGTGCTAGCGGGGGGGCTGTTAATGAGCAGTTCTTC. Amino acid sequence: CSASGGAVNEQFF.

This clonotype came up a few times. CDR3 sequence: CSVLHSGTIYNEQFF. CDR3 coding DNA: TGCAGCGTACTCCATAGCGGGACTATCTACAATGAGCAGTTCTTC. J is TRBJ2-1 and V is TRBV29-1, with TRBD2 matching 8 bases. V was clipped by 6 bases and J by 3 bases; unmatched bases: 10. The CDR3 has 15 amino acids. Germline V lookup: CDR1 SQVTM, CDR2 ANQGSEA.

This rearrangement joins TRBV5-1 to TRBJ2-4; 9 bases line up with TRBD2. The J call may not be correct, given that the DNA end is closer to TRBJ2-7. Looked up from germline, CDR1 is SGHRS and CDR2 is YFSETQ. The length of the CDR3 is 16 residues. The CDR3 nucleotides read TGCGCCAGCACTCGGATGGCGGGAGGGGTCTCTAGCGAGCAGTACTTC. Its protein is CASTRMAGGVSSEQYF.

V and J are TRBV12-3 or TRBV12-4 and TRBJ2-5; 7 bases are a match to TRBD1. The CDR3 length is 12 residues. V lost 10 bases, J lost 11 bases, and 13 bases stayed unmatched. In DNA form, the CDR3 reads TGTGCCACCAAGACAGGGTACAATGAGCAGTACTTC. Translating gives CATKTGYNEQYF.

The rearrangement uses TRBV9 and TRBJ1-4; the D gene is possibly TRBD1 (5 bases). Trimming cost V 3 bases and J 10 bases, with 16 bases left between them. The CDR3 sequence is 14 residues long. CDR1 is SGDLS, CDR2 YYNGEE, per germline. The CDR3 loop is CASSGGGTGPKLFF. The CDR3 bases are TGTGCCAGCAGCGGTGGGGGGACGGGCCCAAAACTGTTTTTT.

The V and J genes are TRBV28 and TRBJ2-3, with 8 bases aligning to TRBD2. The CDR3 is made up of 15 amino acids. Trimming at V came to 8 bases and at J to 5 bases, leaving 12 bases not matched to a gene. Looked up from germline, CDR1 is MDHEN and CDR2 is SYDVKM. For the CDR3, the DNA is TGTGCCAGCGTGCGGGGGCGGGAGGCCAGAGATACGCAGTATTTT. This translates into CASVRGREARDTQYF.

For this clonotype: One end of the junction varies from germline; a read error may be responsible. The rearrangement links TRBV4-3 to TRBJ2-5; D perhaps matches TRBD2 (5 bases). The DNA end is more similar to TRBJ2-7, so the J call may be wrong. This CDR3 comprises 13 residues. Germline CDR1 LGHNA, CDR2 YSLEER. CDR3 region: CAGSRRRGDEQYF. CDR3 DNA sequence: TGCGCCGGCAGCCGCCGACGGGGTGACGAGCAGTACTTC.

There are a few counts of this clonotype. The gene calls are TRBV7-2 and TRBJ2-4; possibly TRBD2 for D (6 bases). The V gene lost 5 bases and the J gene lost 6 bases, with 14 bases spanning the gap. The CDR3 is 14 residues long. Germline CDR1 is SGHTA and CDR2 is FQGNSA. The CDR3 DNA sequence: TGTGCCAGCAGCCCAGCGACTAGTGTAAACATTCAGTACTTC. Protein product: CASSPATSVNIQYF.